The subject of this entry is one T cell receptor beta chain. Its antigen is still unknown. Treatment here: oral pan-JAK inhibitor, 5-10 mg twice daily. Alopecia areata patients had lesional scalp punch biopsies and peripheral blood taken from them. Extracted RNA was reverse transcribed, and the resulting cDNA served as sequencing template. Only in-frame clones appear in the TCRdb table, and some are missing; sequencing was by immunoSEQ multiplex PCR. Seen here are about 5,400 clones, about 71% observed once, and the top ten hold approximately 12%. The sample comes from a study of CD8+ T cells in alopecia areata. Study details: Tofacitinib was given for 6 to 18 months, then stopped for 6 months. Study conclusions and caveats: TCR sharing was clearer in mice than between patients, perhaps partly owing to patient HLA diversity. Scalp clonality, together with expanded CD8+ clones among the top 100, fell significantly with tofacitinib. For baseline CD8+ expansion, any link to response stays uncertain with one nonresponder.

This sample comprised skin, obtained at week 24, from a patient treated with tofacitinib. This receptor was taken from a human donor with alopecia areata.

The DNA for the CDR3 is TGTGCCAGCAGCTTACCCCTGACAGGACGGACTGAAGCTTTCTTT. This encodes CASSLPLTGRTEAFF. The V and J genes are TRBV7-9 and TRBJ1-1; D is possibly TRBD1 (6 bases). This CDR3 spans 15 amino acids. Germline CDR1 and CDR2: SEHNR and FQNEAQ (reference sequence). The V end lost 2 bases, the J end lost 5 bases, and 15 bases lay between the germline ends.